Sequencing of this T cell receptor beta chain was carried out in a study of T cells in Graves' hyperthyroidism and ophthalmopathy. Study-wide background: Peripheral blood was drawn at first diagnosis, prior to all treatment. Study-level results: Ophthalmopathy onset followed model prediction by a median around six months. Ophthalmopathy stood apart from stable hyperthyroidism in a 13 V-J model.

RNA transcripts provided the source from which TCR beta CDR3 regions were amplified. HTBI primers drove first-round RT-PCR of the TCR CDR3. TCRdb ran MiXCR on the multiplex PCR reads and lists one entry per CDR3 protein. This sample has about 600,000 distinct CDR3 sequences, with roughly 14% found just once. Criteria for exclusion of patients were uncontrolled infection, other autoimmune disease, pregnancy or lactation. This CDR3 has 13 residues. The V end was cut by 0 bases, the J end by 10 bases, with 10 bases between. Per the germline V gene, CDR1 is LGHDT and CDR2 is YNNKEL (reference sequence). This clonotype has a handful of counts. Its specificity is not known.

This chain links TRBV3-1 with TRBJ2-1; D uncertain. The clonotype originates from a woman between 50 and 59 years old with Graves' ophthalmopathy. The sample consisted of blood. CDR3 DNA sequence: TGTGCCAGCAGCCAAGATTTAAGATCCGAGCAGTTCTTC. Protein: CASSQDLRSEQFF.